This T cell receptor beta chain was captured by sequencing in a study of T cell responses to AZD1222 COVID-19 vaccine. The CDR3 runs 12 residues. Trimming took off 5 bases at V and 0 bases at J, with 4 bases between the two ends. Germline CDR1 is MNHEY and CDR2 is SVGAGI. On this clone: Its cognate antigen is unknown.

General study findings and limits: Regions 160-218 and 743-854 held dominance among vaccine-associated CD4 TCRs, which spanned spike. Donor demographics were predominantly white British with a female majority; clonal diversity may be underestimated. Spike-specific TCR breadth and depth went up after people got two AZD1222 doses. Sampling captured repertoires only after the peak T cell response.

The data were produced by immunoSEQ multiplex PCR, yet TCRdb's version contains in-frame clones alone and is incomplete. The data hold roughly 130,000 clones, with roughly 90% observed a single time. The sequencing here drew on peripheral blood, taken on day 0 of AZD1222 vaccination. The chain recombines TRBV6-5 with TRBJ1-2; D ambiguous. The TCR was taken from an adult in good health. The CDR3 region has the DNA TGTGCCAGCAGTCCTTCTAACTATGGCTACACCTTC. Its protein is CASSPSNYGYTF.